The 10 T cell receptor beta chains in this list originate from one sample, sequenced in a study of T-cell reconstitution after alpha-beta-depleted transplantation in children. The TCRbeta library incorporated unique molecular identifiers. TCRdb independently ran MiXCR on the PCR reads; one entry per CDR3 protein. The sample gives some 550,000 distinct CDR3 sequences, roughly 24% of which show up once; roughly 15% is in the top ten. Sequences were derived from PBMCs, mostly from graft donor cells, sampled 360 days after TCRalphabeta/CD19-depleted stem cell transplant. These receptors all come from a boy under two years old who had a stem cell transplant for acute myeloid leukemia, so the T cells may come from the graft donor.

Only a few counts were recorded for this clonotype. The chain couples TRBV6-5 to TRBJ1-1; tentatively, D is TRBD1 (5 bases). V lost 2 bases to trimming and J lost 6 bases, with 13 bases between them. CDR1 and CDR2 (germline): MNHEY, SVGAGI. The CDR3 length is 14 residues. This CDR3 is CASSYGGGAPEAFF. The CDR3 coding sequence is TGTGCCAGCAGTTACGGGGGAGGGGCTCCTGAAGCTTTCTTT.

V usage is TRBV18 and J usage is TRBJ2-1; possibly TRBD1 for D (5 bases). Trimming took off 7 bases at V and 6 bases at J, with 16 bases between the two ends. The CDR3 is made up of 14 amino acids. CDR1 is KGHSH and CDR2 is LQKENI in the germline V gene. CDR3 sequence: CASCGQGPSNEQFF. The CDR3 nucleotides are TGTGCCAGCTGTGGGCAGGGTCCTTCCAATGAGCAGTTCTTC.

This clonotype has a handful of counts. The rearrangement links TRBV6-2 or TRBV6-3 to TRBJ2-1; 8 nucleotides align to TRBD2. Germline loops: CDR1 MNHEY, CDR2 SVGEGT. This CDR3 has 16 residues. V gave up 4 bases and J gave up 7 bases; unmatched junction bases: 12. The CDR3, as DNA: TGTGCCAGCAGTTCTGCCGGGACTAGAAGGCGGAATGAGCAGTTCTTC. The encoded protein is CASSSAGTRRRNEQFF.

This clonotype was recorded many times. The rearrangement uses TRBV20-1 and TRBJ2-7; 7 positions agree with TRBD1. Germline V CDR1 and CDR2: DFQATT, SNEGSKA (reference sequence). V trimming: 0 bases; J trimming: 5 bases; junction bases outside the gene matches: 7. The CDR3 has 14 amino acids. CDR3 amino acids: CSARETTGSNEQYV. The CDR3 nucleotides read TGCAGTGCTAGAGAGACGACAGGGTCCAACGAGCAGTACGTC.

The table lists this clonotype with many counts. The rearrangement joins TRBV28 to TRBJ2-7; D is unclear. Germline values: CDR1 MDHEN, CDR2 SYDVKM. The V end lost 5 bases, the J end lost 3 bases, and 8 bases lay between the germline ends. This CDR3 has 12 residues. The CDR3 sequence is CASSTDGYEQYV. CDR3 bases: TGTGCCAGCAGTACGGACGGCTACGAGCAGTACGTC.

The chain carries TRBV11-2 and TRBJ1-1; D unclear. The CDR3 totals 18 residues. V lost 6 bases, J lost 1 base, and 24 bases lay in between. The germline gives CDR1 SGHAT, CDR2 FQNNGV. CDR3 sequence reads: CASSHPPTQIFWNTEAFF. The CDR3 coding sequence is TGTGCCAGCAGTCACCCACCCACCCAGATTTTCTGGAACACTGAAGCTTTCTTT. Using reference TRBV11-2 and TRBJ1-1 for the parts outside the CDR3, the full variable domain is EAGVAQSPRYKIIEKRQSVAFWCNPISGHATLYWYQQILGQGPKLLIQFQNNGVVDDSQLPKDRFSAERLKGVDSTLKIQPAKLEDSAVYLCASSHPPTQIFWNTEAFFGQGTRLTVV.

This clonotype has ten or more counts. This rearrangement joins TRBV5-1 to TRBJ2-3, with 9 bases lining up with TRBD2. Germline CDR1 is SGHRS and CDR2 is YFSETQ. This CDR3 has 17 amino acids. J lost 2 bases, V lost 0 bases, and 7 bases had no gene match. Written as DNA, the CDR3 is TGCGCCAGCAGCTTGGCAGAGCGGGGGGCTTCCACAGATACGCAGTATTTT. Translation: CASSLAERGASTDTQYF. Using reference TRBV5-1 and TRBJ2-3 for the parts outside the CDR3, the full variable domain is KAGVTQTPRYLIKTRGQQVTLSCSPISGHRSVSWYQQTPGQGLQFLFEYFSETQRNKGNFPGRFSGRQFSNSRSEMNVSTLELGDSALYLCASSLAERGASTDTQYFGPGTRLTVL.

The gene calls are TRBV5-1 and TRBJ2-4, with TRBD2 identical over 9 bases. V dropped 2 bases and J dropped 6; count of bases not matched to a gene: 9. This CDR3 has 16 residues. The germline V gene encodes CDR1 SGHRS and CDR2 YFSETQ. The CDR3 here is CASSFGRGGPGNIQYF. The CDR3 region has the DNA TGCGCCAGCAGCTTCGGGCGGGGGGGCCCCGGAAACATTCAGTACTTC. Combining the CDR3 with reference TRBV5-1 and TRBJ2-4 gives the whole variable domain KAGVTQTPRYLIKTRGQQVTLSCSPISGHRSVSWYQQTPGQGLQFLFEYFSETQRNKGNFPGRFSGRQFSNSRSEMNVSTLELGDSALYLCASSFGRGGPGNIQYFGAGTRLSVL.

This clonotype was counted ten times or more. The chain couples TRBV20-1 to TRBJ2-1; D remains unclear. The CDR3 loop spans 16 amino acids. Germline CDR1 and CDR2: DFQATT and SNEGSKA (reference sequence). V dropped 0 bases and J dropped 3 bases, with 15 bases sitting between them. The CDR3: CSARDLEQEIYNEQFF. The DNA for the CDR3 is TGCAGTGCTAGAGATTTGGAGCAGGAGATCTACAATGAGCAGTTCTTC.

This clonotype was seen many times. The chain combines TRBV7-9 with TRBJ2-7; D unclear. Germline V gene lookup returns CDR1 SEHNR and CDR2 FQNEAQ (reference sequence). V lost 1 base and J 4 bases, leaving 8 bases between the germline ends. This CDR3 is built from 13 residues. The CDR3 loop reads CASSLGALYEQYV. CDR3 DNA sequence: TGTGCCAGCAGCTTAGGGGCATTATACGAGCAGTACGTC.